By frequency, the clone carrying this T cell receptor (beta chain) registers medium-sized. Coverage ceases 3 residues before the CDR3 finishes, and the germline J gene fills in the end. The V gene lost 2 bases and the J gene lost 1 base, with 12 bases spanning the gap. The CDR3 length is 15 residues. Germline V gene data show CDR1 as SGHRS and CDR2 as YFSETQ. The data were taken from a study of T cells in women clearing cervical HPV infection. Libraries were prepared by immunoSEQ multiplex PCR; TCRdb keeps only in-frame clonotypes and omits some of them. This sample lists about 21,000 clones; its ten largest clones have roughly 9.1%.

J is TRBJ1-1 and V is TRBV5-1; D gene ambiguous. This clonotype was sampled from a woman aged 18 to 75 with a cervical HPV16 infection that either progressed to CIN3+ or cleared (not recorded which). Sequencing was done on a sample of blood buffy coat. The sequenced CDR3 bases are TGCGCCAGCAGCTTTGGCAGTTATGCGAACACTGAA. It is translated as CASSFGSYANTE. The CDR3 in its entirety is CASSFGSYANTEAFF.